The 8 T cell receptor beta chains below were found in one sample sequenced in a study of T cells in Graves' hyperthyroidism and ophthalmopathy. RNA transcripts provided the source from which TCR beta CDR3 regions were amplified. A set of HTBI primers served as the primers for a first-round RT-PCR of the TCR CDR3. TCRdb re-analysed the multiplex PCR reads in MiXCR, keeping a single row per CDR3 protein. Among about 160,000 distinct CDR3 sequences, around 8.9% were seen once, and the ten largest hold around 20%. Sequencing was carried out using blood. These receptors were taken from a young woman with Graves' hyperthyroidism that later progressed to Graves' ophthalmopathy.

This CDR3 reads CASSQVGGTEAFF. The CDR3 nucleotides are TGTGCCAGCAGCCAAGTCGGTGGAACTGAAGCTTTCTTT. The chain carries TRBV4-2 and TRBJ1-1; no reliable D call. Germline assignment: CDR1 LGHNA and CDR2 YNFKEQ. CDR3 length equals 13 residues. Trimming removed 1 base at V and 5 bases at J, with 8 bases between.

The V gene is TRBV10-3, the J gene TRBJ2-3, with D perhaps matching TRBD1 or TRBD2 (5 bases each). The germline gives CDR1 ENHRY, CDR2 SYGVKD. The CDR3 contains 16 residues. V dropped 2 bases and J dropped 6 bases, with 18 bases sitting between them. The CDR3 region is CAISEGKGRRGDTQYF. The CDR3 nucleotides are TGTGCCATCAGTGAGGGAAAGGGACGGCGAGGGGATACGCAGTATTTT.

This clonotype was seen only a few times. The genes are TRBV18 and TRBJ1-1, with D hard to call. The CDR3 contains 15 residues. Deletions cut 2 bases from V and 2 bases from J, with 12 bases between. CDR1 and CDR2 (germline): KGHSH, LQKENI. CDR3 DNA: TGTGCCAGCTCACCAAACCCCCCGGGAAACACTGAAGCTTTCTTT. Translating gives CASSPNPPGNTEAFF.

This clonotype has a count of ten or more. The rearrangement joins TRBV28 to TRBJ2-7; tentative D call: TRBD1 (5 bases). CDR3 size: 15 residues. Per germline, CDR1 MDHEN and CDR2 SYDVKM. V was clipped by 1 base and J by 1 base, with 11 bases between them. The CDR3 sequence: CASSLSPRESYEQYF. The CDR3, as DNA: TGTGCCAGCAGTTTATCCCCCAGGGAATCCTACGAGCAGTACTTC.

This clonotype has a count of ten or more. Here the CDR3 reads CSAARSGVVTF. CDR3 bases: TGCAGTGCCGCCAGGAGCGGGGTGGTCACCTTC. V is TRBV20-1 and J is TRBJ1-2; D unclear. The CDR3 length is 11 residues. V was shortened by 6 bases and J by 13 bases, with 18 bases between the two germline ends. The germline CDR1 and CDR2 sequences are DFQATT and SNEGSKA (reference sequence).

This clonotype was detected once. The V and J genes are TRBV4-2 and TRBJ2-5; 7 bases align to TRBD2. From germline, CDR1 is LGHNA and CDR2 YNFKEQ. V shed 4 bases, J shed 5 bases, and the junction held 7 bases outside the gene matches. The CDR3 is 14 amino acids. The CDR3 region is CASSRVTGGETQYF. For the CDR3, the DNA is TGTGCCAGCAGCCGGGTCACCGGGGGGGAGACCCAGTACTTC.

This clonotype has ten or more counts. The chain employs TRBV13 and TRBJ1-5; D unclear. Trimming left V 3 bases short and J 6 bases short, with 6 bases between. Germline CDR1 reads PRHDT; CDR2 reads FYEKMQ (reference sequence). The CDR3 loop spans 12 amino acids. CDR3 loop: CASSFRSQPQHF. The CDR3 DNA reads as TGTGCCAGCAGCTTTAGGAGTCAGCCCCAGCATTTT. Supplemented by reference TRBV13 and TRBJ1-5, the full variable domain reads AAGVIQSPRHLIKEKRETATLKCYPIPRHDTVYWYQQGPGQDPQFLISFYEKMQSDKGSIPDRFSAQQFSDYHSELNMSSLELGDSALYFCASSFRSQPQHFGDGTRLSIL.

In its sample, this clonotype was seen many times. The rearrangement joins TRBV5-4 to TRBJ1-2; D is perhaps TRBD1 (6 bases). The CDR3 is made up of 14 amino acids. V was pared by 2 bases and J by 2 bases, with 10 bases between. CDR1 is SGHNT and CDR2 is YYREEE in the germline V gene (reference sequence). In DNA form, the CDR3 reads TGTGCCAGCAGCTTTTCCCAGGGGAACTATGGCTACACCTTC. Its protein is CASSFSQGNYGYTF.